One T cell receptor beta chain is described in this entry. This table comes from immunoSEQ multiplex PCR, and its TCRdb copy is limited to in-frame clones, with some not included. Among around 59,000 clones listed, 75% to 85% were seen once. The sample originates from a study of radiotherapy plus CTLA-4 blockade in lung cancer. The CDR3 has 14 amino acids. This chain connects TRBV21-1 to TRBJ2-7; TRBD1 was called by the table and not checked on the DNA. TRBV21-1 is labeled a pseudogene. The sequenced sample was peripheral blood, obtained from a patient treated with radiotherapy plus ipilimumab. This clonotype was sampled from a human donor with non-small cell lung cancer who had a partial response to radiotherapy plus ipilimumab. The CDR3, as DNA: TGTGCCAGCAGCAGCGGACAGACCTCCTACGAGCAGTACTTC. Its translation: CASSSGQTSYEQYF.